This TCR beta chain was captured in a study of T cell responses to AZD1222 COVID-19 vaccine. Notes on the study in general: Spike-specific TCR breadth and depth rose after two AZD1222 doses. Repertoires were sampled only after the peak T cell response.

Produced via immunoSEQ multiplex PCR; TCRdb's table is partial and in-frame only. The sample consists of 130,000 or so clones, roughly 90% of them appearing once. This clone was counted a single time. Its cognate antigen is unknown. The sample in question was peripheral blood, obtained on day 0 of AZD1222 vaccination. The TCR originated in an adult in good health.

The CDR3, as DNA: TGTGCCAGTTCCCGGGACAGTTATGGCTACACCTTC. Translation: CASSRDSYGYTF. This chain links TRBV18 with TRBJ1-2, with TRBD1 matching over 7 bases. CDR3 length: 12 amino acids. V trimming: 9 bases; J trimming: 5 bases; junction bases outside the gene matches: 6. Per germline, CDR1 KGHSH and CDR2 LQKENI.